Detailed here is one T cell receptor beta chain. The sample comes from a study of early T cells in non-severe SARS-CoV-2 infection. The CDR3 runs 14 residues. Germline V CDR1 and CDR2: LGHNT, FRNRAP. V lost 2 bases, J lost 3 bases, and 10 bases lay in between. TCRdb redid the calling of the 5' RACE reads with MiXCR, one entry per CDR3 protein. The table has under 60,000 distinct CDR3 sequences, roughly 8.2% seen once; the top ten hold approximately 4.6%. This receptor was obtained from an adult who was a healthcare worker with PCR-confirmed SARS-CoV-2 infection or an uninfected control (not recorded which). The sample was whole blood. The chain carries TRBV12-5 and TRBJ1-1; the D gene is possibly TRBD1 (5 bases). The CDR3 is CASGLTQGDTEAFF. In DNA, the CDR3 is TGTGCTAGTGGTTTGACTCAGGGTGACACTGAAGCTTTCTTT.